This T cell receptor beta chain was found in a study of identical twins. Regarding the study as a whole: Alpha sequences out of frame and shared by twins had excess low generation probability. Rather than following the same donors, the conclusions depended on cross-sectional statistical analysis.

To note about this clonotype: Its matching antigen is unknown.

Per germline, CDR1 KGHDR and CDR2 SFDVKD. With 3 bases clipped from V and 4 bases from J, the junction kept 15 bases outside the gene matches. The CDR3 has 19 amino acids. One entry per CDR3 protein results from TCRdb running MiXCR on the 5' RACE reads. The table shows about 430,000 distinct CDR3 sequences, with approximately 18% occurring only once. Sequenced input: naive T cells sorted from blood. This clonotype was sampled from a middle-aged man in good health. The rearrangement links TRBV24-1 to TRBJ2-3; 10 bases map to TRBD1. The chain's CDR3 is CATSDLTGGPWGSADTQYF. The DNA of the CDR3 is TGTGCCACCAGTGATCTGACAGGGGGCCCCTGGGGCTCTGCAGATACGCAGTATTTT.